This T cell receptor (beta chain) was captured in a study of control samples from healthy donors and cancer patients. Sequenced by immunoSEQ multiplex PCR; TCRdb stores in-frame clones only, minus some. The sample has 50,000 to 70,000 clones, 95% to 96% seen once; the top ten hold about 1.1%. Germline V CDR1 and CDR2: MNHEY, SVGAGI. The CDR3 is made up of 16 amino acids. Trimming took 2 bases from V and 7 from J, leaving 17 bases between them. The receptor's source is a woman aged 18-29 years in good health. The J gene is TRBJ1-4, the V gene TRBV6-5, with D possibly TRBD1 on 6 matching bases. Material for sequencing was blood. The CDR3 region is CASSYGWTGGGEKLFF. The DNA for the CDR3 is TGTGCCAGCAGTTACGGATGGACGGGGGGCGGTGAAAAACTGTTTTTT.